The 8 T cell receptor beta chains presented below share a single source sample, sequenced in a study of blood T cell repertoires in COVID-19. Assay: immunoSEQ multiplex PCR; the TCRdb copy retains only in-frame clones and omits some. This table holds approximately 150,000 clones, about 82% found once. The material sequenced was peripheral blood. These receptors were taken from a woman at least 80 years old with COVID-19, enrolled during active disease.

The rearrangement uses TRBV5-1 and TRBJ1-1; maybe TRBD1 (5 bases). Trimming left V 2 bases short and J 0 bases short, with 8 bases between. CDR3 length: 14 residues. In germline, CDR1 is SGHRS, CDR2 YFSETQ. CDR3 bases: TGCGCCAGCAGCTTAGGGGCGTTGAACACTGAAGCTTTCTTT. Translation: CASSLGALNTEAFF.

The sample holds a few counts of this clone. This chain links TRBV29-1 with TRBJ2-7, with 7 bases aligning to TRBD1. CDR3 length equals 12 residues. The germline V gene has CDR1 SQVTM and CDR2 ANQGSEA. The V and J ends lost 6 bases and 4 bases, in that order; junction bases with no gene match: 6. The CDR3 loop reads CSVFDREYEQYF. CDR3 nucleotide sequence: TGCAGCGTCTTTGACAGGGAATACGAGCAGTACTTC.

This clone was seen at least ten times. This rearrangement joins TRBV6-6 to TRBJ1-2, with a possible D match to TRBD1 (6 bases). Trimming stripped 7 bases from V and 3 bases from J, with 15 bases between. The CDR3 is made up of 14 amino acids. The germline V gene has CDR1 MNHNY and CDR2 SVGAGI (reference sequence). This chain's CDR3 is CASIPQGGDYGYTF. In DNA form, the CDR3 reads TGTGCCAGCATTCCACAGGGTGGAGACTATGGCTACACCTTC.

The gene calls are TRBV3-1 (or the pseudogene TRBV3-2) and TRBJ1-3; 8 positions agree with TRBD1. This CDR3 comprises 17 residues. The trim removed 3 bases at V and 2 bases at J, leaving 9 bases unmatched. Germline loops: CDR1 LGHDT, CDR2 YNNKEL (reference sequence). The DNA of the CDR3 is TGTGCCAGCAGCCAGCTTCCTGGACAGGGTCCTGGAAACACCATATATTTT. Translation: CASSQLPGQGPGNTIYF.

V gene TRBV7-8 combines with J gene TRBJ1-3; no clear D gene. Trimming left V 1 base short and J 7 bases short, with 8 bases between. The CDR3 covers 13 residues. CDR1 and CDR2 (germline): SGHVS, FQNEAQ. For the CDR3, the DNA is TGTGCCAGCAGCTTAGGAGGGTCCAACACCATATATTTT. The encoded protein is CASSLGGSNTIYF.

The V and J genes are TRBV18 and TRBJ2-7; maybe TRBD1 (5 bases). The CDR3 length is 16 residues. The germline gives CDR1 KGHSH, CDR2 LQKENI. V lost 1 base and J lost 0, with 13 bases in between. In DNA, the CDR3 is TGTGCCAGCTCACCACAGGGGTTGGCCTTCTCCTACGAGCAGTACTTC. Residues: CASSPQGLAFSYEQYF.

The rearrangement uses TRBV3-1 (or the pseudogene TRBV3-2) and TRBJ1-1; D uncertain. Trimming left V 2 bases short and J 1 base short, with 8 bases between. Germline V CDR1 and CDR2: LGHDT, YNNKEL (reference sequence). The CDR3 totals 14 residues. The CDR3 bases are TGTGCCAGCAGCCAAACTTCAGGGAACACTGAAGCTTTCTTT. It yields the protein CASSQTSGNTEAFF.

This rearrangement joins TRBV7-3 to TRBJ2-7, with a possible D match to TRBD2 (5 bases). This CDR3 region has 15 residues. Germline V gene sequence: CDR1 SGHTA, CDR2 FQGTGA. V gave up 4 bases and J gave up 3 bases, with 16 bases separating them. CDR3 nucleotide sequence: TGTGCCAGCAGCTCCTCCCCCGGAGGATTCTACGAGCAGTACTTC. Its protein product is CASSSSPGGFYEQYF.